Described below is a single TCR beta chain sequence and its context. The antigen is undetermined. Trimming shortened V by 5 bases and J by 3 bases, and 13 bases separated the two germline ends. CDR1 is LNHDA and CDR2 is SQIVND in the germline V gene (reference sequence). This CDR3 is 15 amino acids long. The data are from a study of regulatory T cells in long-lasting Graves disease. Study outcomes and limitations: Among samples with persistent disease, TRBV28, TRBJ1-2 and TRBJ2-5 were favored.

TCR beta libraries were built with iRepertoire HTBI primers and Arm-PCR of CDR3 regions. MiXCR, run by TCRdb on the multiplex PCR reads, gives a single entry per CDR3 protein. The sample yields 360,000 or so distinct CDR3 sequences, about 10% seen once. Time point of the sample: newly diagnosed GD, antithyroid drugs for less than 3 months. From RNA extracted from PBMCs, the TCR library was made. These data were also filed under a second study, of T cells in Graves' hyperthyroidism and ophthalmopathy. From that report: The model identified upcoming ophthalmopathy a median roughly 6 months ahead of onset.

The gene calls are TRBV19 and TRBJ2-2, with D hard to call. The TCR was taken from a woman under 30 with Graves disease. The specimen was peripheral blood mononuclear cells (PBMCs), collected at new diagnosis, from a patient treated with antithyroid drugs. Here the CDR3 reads CASSPLVGDTGELFF. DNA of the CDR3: TGTGCCAGTAGTCCGCTAGTCGGAGACACCGGGGAGCTGTTTTTT. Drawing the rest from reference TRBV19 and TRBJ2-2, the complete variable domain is DGGITQSPKYLFRKEGQNVTLSCEQNLNHDAMYWYRQDPGQGLRLIYYSQIVNDFQKGDIAEGYSVSREKKESFPLTVTSAQKNPTAFYLCASSPLVGDTGELFFGEGSRLTVL.